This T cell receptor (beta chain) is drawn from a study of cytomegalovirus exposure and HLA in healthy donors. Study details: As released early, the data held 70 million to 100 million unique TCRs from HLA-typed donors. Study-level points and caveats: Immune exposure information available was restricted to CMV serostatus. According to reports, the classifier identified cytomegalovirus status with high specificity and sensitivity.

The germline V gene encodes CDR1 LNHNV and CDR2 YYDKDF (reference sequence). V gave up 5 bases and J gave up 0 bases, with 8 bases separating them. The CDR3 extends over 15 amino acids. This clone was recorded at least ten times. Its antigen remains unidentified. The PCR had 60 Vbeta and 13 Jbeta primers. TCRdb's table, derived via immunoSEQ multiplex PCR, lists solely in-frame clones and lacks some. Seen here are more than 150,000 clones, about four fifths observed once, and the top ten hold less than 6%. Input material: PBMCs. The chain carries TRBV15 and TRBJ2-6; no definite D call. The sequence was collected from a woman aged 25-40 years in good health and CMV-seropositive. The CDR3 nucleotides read TGTGCCACCAGCTTTGAGGACTCTGGGGCCAACGTCCTGACTTTC. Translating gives CATSFEDSGANVLTF.